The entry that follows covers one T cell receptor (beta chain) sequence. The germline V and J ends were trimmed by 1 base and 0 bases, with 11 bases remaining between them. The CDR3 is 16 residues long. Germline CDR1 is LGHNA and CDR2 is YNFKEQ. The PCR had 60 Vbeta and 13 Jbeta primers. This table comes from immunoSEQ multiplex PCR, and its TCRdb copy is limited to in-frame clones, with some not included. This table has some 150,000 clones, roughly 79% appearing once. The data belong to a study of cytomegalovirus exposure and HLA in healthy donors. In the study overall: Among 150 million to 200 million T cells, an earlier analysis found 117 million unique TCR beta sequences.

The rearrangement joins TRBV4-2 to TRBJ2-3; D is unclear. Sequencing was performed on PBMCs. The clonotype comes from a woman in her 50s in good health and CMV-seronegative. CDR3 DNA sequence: TGTGCCAGCAGCCAAGGTTTGGCGGCGAGCACAGATACGCAGTATTTT. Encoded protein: CASSQGLAASTDTQYF.